The clone carrying this T cell receptor (beta chain) has just a few counts. The data were obtained in a study of blood T cells in healthy people across ages. Germline assignment: CDR1 LGHNT and CDR2 FRNRAP. V was cut by 0 bases and J by 6 bases, with 5 bases left in between. CDR3 length: 13 residues. A sample-barcoded 5' primer and a J-beta primer mix were used in a second PCR of roughly 7 to 12 cycles. TCRdb independently ran MiXCR on the 5' RACE reads; one entry per CDR3 protein. Among 600,000 or so distinct CDR3 sequences listed, approximately 30% were seen once. This chain uses TRBV12-5 with TRBJ2-2; D ambiguous. Specimen: blood. The sequence came from a woman over 75 in good health. CDR3 loop: CASGLVWPGELFF. The CDR3 DNA sequence: TGTGCTAGTGGTTTGGTATGGCCCGGGGAGCTGTTTTTT.